This TCR beta chain was sequenced in a study of blood T cell repertoires in COVID-19. Study-level background: The cDNA or gDNA used as material had been derived from T cells, B-cell-depleted T cells, or PBMCs.

The CDR3 is made up of 16 amino acids. Germline assignment: CDR1 LNHDA and CDR2 SQIVND (reference sequence). V shed 3 bases and J 0 bases; nucleotides not matched to a gene: 5. Authors' analysis steps: Using reference gene primer amplification, nucleated cell counts were estimated. Clones were read by immunoSEQ multiplex PCR, and TCRdb kept only the in-frame ones, dropping some. D and trimming were read from the DNA, whereas the V and J calls and clone size are those reported in that table. The profile covers 100,000 to 150,000 clones, with approximately 90% appearing a single time and approximately 4.3% taken by the ten largest.

The sequenced material came from peripheral blood. The TCR sequence derives from a man aged 40-49 years with acute or convalescent COVID-19. J is TRBJ1-2 and V is TRBV19; 9 bases fit TRBD1. This CDR3 is CASSIIGQGTNYGYTF. The CDR3 DNA reads TGTGCCAGTAGTATTATCGGACAGGGGACTAACTATGGCTACACCTTC.